The 27 T cell receptor beta chains given below trace back to one sample, sequenced in a study of tumour-infiltrating T cells in Burkitt lymphoma. Only in-frame clones appear in the TCRdb table, and some are missing; sequencing was by immunoSEQ multiplex PCR. The data contain approximately 46,000 clones, approximately 31% of them seen just once; the ten biggest clones take up under 3.5%. Sequencing was carried out using tumor tissue. Receptors originate from a human donor with Burkitt lymphoma.

The V and J genes are TRBV6-5 and TRBJ1-1; D is uncertain. Trimming shortened V by 8 bases and J by 0 bases, and 10 bases separated the two germline ends. In germline, CDR1 is MNHEY, CDR2 SVGAGI. This CDR3 comprises 13 residues. This chain's CDR3 is CASFGRMNTEAFF. For the CDR3, the DNA is TGTGCCAGCTTCGGACGGATGAACACTGAAGCTTTCTTT.

This clone showed up just a few times. The chain has TRBV5-4 and TRBJ2-5; TRBD1 matches at 8 bases. The CDR3 spans 14 residues. V gave up 4 bases and J gave up 2 bases; unmatched junction bases: 4. The germline gives CDR1 SGHNT, CDR2 YYREEE (reference sequence). For the CDR3, the DNA is TGTGCCAGCAGCGTGACAGGGGCACAAGAGACCCAGTACTTC. Its protein is CASSVTGAQETQYF.

J is TRBJ1-1 and V is TRBV30, with D possibly being TRBD1 (6 bases). The V gene's germline CDR1 is GTSNPN and CDR2 SVGIG (reference sequence). Trimming removed 1 base from V and 1 base from J, with 16 bases in between. This CDR3 is built from 16 residues. As DNA, the CDR3 is TGTGCCTGGAGTGGAAACAGGGTGCGGGGGAACACTGAAGCTTTCTTT. It translates to CAWSGNRVRGNTEAFF.

V is TRBV6-6 and J is TRBJ2-7; D is possibly TRBD2 (6 bases). The germline V and J ends were trimmed by 2 bases and 0 bases, with 11 bases remaining between them. The CDR3 contains 15 residues. The germline V gene encodes CDR1 MNHNY and CDR2 SVGAGI (reference sequence). The CDR3 DNA reads TGTGCCAGCAGTTACGGGGAGGCCAGCTCCTACGAGCAGTACTTC. It is translated as CASSYGEASSYEQYF.

The chain uses TRBV7-6 and TRBJ1-1; D is perhaps TRBD1 (6 bases). CDR1 and CDR2 (germline): SGHVS, FNYEAQ. The CDR3 runs to 15 residues. Trimming removed 4 bases at V and 3 bases at J, with 15 bases between. DNA for the CDR3: TGTGCCAGCAGCTCAAACCCAGGGGTATACACTGAAGCTTTCTTT. As protein: CASSSNPGVYTEAFF.

This chain joins TRBV15 and TRBJ2-7; D is possibly TRBD1 (5 bases). The CDR3 spans 14 residues. Germline-derived CDR1 and CDR2 are LNHNV and YYDKDF (reference sequence). V was shortened by 5 bases and J by 7 bases, with 18 bases between the two germline ends. CDR3 amino acids: CATSSAGQGREQYF. For the CDR3, the DNA is TGTGCCACCAGCTCCGCCGGGCAGGGTAGGGAGCAGTACTTC.

This sequence joins TRBV6-5 and TRBJ2-7; no clear D. V was pared by 0 bases and J by 1 base, with 13 bases between. Germline lookup yields CDR1 MNHEY and CDR2 SVGAGI. The CDR3 has 16 amino acids. CDR3 in DNA: TGTGCCAGCAGTTACTCGAGTGGCATTGGTTCCTACGAGCAGTACTTC. It is translated as CASSYSSGIGSYEQYF.

The sample holds a few counts of this clone. This chain links TRBV30 with TRBJ2-5, with TRBD2 matching 8 bases. J gave up 2 bases and V 0 bases, and 2 bases lay outside the gene matches. The CDR3 sequence is 14 residues long. CDR1 and CDR2 from the germline V gene are GTSNPN and SVGIG (reference sequence). The CDR3: CAWSVASGQETQYF. As DNA, the CDR3 is TGTGCCTGGAGTGTAGCTAGCGGGCAAGAGACCCAGTACTTC.

CDR3 in amino acids: CASSLVNTEAFF. CDR3 bases: TGTGCCAGCTCCCTAGTGAACACTGAAGCTTTCTTT. This chain connects TRBV18 to TRBJ1-1; D is ambiguous. Trimming took off 6 bases at V and 0 bases at J, with 5 bases between the two ends. Germline CDR1 and CDR2: KGHSH and LQKENI. This CDR3 is 12 amino acids long.

The gene calls are TRBV5-1 and TRBJ2-5; TRBD1 matches 7 bases. Germline-derived CDR1 and CDR2 are SGHRS and YFSETQ. The CDR3 is made up of 14 amino acids. V lost 4 bases and J lost 0; bases outside the gene matches: 3. The CDR3 loop is CASSPGTDQETQYF. CDR3 bases: TGCGCCAGCAGCCCTGGGACAGACCAAGAGACCCAGTACTTC.

This clone has more than one count but fewer than ten. The chain has TRBV5-3 and TRBJ1-6, with 8 bases fitting TRBD1. TRBV5-3 counts as an open reading frame of uncertain function. The trim removed 1 base at V and 3 bases at J, leaving 6 bases unmatched. The CDR3 is 17 residues long. DNA of the CDR3: TGTGCCAGAAGCTTGCACGGACAGGGAAACTATAATTCACCCCTCCACTTT. Translation gives CARSLHGQGNYNSPLHF.

The chain employs TRBV30 and TRBJ2-7; D is undetermined. V lost 1 base to trimming and J lost 7 bases, with 17 bases between them. Germline V lookup: CDR1 GTSNPN, CDR2 SVGIG (reference sequence). The CDR3 sequence is 14 residues long. CDR3 DNA: TGTGCCTGGAGTGGGACGATCCTCTACGAAGAGCAGTACTTC. This sequence encodes CAWSGTILYEEQYF.

This chain joins TRBV19 and TRBJ1-1; D might be TRBD1 (6 bases). The CDR3 contains 15 residues. In germline, CDR1 is LNHDA, CDR2 SQIVND (reference sequence). V lost 3 bases and J 1 base, leaving 12 bases between the germline ends. CDR3 nucleotides: TGTGCCAGTAGTATCTCCGGGACAAAGAACACTGAAGCTTTCTTT. Encoded protein: CASSISGTKNTEAFF.

The chain employs TRBV19 and TRBJ1-3; D perhaps matches TRBD1 (6 bases). Germline V gene sequence: CDR1 LNHDA, CDR2 SQIVND (reference sequence). V dropped 5 bases and J dropped 1 base, with 15 bases sitting between them. This CDR3 spans 16 amino acids. CDR3 DNA sequence: TGTGCCAGTAGTGGAACCGGGACAAGATCTGGAAACACCATATATTTT. Translation: CASSGTGTRSGNTIYF.

This clone was observed a few times. This sequence joins TRBV6-6 and TRBJ1-5; a weak D match, TRBD1 (5 bases). Trimming removed 7 bases from V and 4 bases from J, with 11 bases in between. Germline CDR1 is MNHNY and CDR2 is SVGAGI (reference sequence). The CDR3 consists of 13 residues. In nucleotides, the CDR3 is TGTGCCAGCACCGGGGGAAAGAATCAGCCCCAGCATTTT. It yields the protein CASTGGKNQPQHF.

This chain connects TRBV2 to TRBJ2-1, with D maybe TRBD2 (7 bases). The ends were cut back, 6 bases at V and 5 bases at J, with 20 bases in the middle. CDR3 length: 16 residues. Germline V CDR1 and CDR2: SNHLY, FYNNEI. CDR3 residues: CASRTKGGARDNEQFF. In nucleotides, the CDR3 is TGTGCCAGCAGAACCAAGGGGGGGGCCCGGGACAATGAGCAGTTCTTC.

This clone was counted between two and nine times. This sequence joins TRBV5-1 and TRBJ2-7; TRBD2 is a possible D gene (7 bases). The CDR3 spans 15 residues. CDR1 is SGHRS and CDR2 is YFSETQ in the germline V gene. V lost 0 bases and J lost 6, with 16 bases in between. This CDR3 reads CASSLGSGGGFEQYF. In DNA form, the CDR3 reads TGCGCCAGCAGCTTGGGGTCAGGCGGGGGCTTCGAGCAGTACTTC.

The chain is built from TRBV5-1 and TRBJ2-2; D gene ambiguous. The V gene's germline CDR1 is SGHRS and CDR2 YFSETQ. The V gene lost 4 bases and the J gene lost 0 bases, with 13 bases spanning the gap. The CDR3 extends over 16 amino acids. The CDR3 coding sequence is TGCGCCAGCAGCCCGGGCCCGACCCCGAACACCGGGGAGCTGTTTTTT. It is translated as CASSPGPTPNTGELFF.

This clone came up a few times. The chain combines TRBV5-1 with TRBJ1-4; tentatively, D is TRBD1 (5 bases). Trimming took 0 bases from V and 10 from J, leaving 16 bases between them. This CDR3 region has 15 residues. The germline V gene has CDR1 SGHRS and CDR2 YFSETQ. CDR3 loop: CASSLAGHRDGKLFF. The CDR3 DNA is TGCGCCAGCAGCTTGGCCGGACACCGCGACGGAAAACTGTTTTTT.

The chain joins TRBV6-1 to TRBJ2-2, with unresolved D. V lost 6 bases, J lost 4 bases, and 9 bases lay in between. The CDR3 is 13 amino acids. Per germline, CDR1 MNHNS and CDR2 SASEGT. The CDR3 region is CASRTQFTGELFF. Here the CDR3 DNA reads TGTGCCAGCAGAACTCAGTTCACCGGGGAGCTGTTTTTT.

V and J are TRBV19 and TRBJ2-1, with TRBD1 identical over 10 bases. The CDR3 sequence is 14 residues long. In germline, CDR1 is LNHDA, CDR2 SQIVND (reference sequence). Losses at the gene ends were 8 bases for V and 7 bases for J; bases not matched to a gene: 8. The chain's CDR3 is CASGGTGEWNEQFF. In nucleotides, the CDR3 is TGTGCCAGTGGTGGGACAGGGGAGTGGAATGAGCAGTTCTTC.

This clone was seen a handful of times. The genes are TRBV7-8 and TRBJ2-1, with D unresolved. With 3 bases removed from V and 10 bases from J, the gap between germline ends came to 7 bases. CDR1 is SGHVS and CDR2 is FQNEAQ in the germline V gene. The CDR3 is 11 residues long. The CDR3 DNA reads as TGTGCCAGCAGCTTGTCCCGGGAGCAGTTCTTC. It encodes CASSLSREQFF.

A few counts support this clone. The chain carries TRBV6-5 and TRBJ2-5; 9 bases line up with TRBD1. This CDR3 comprises 13 residues. The junction had 0 bases not matched to a gene; V was cut back by 6 bases and J by 1 base. Germline loops: CDR1 MNHEY, CDR2 SVGAGI. The CDR3 here is CASRTGGQETQYF. In DNA form, the CDR3 reads TGTGCCAGCAGGACAGGGGGCCAAGAGACCCAGTACTTC.

The V call is TRBV19, the J call TRBJ2-5; D is uncertain. The germline V gene encodes CDR1 LNHDA and CDR2 SQIVND (reference sequence). Trimming removed 2 bases from V and 1 base from J, with 8 bases in between. This CDR3 spans 14 amino acids. CDR3 nucleotide sequence: TGTGCCAGTAGTATAAGCCCCAGCCAAGAGACCCAGTACTTC. It encodes CASSISPSQETQYF.

The chain employs TRBV9 and TRBJ1-1, with 9 bases matching TRBD1. In germline, CDR1 is SGDLS, CDR2 YYNGEE. This CDR3 spans 15 amino acids. J lost 4 bases, V lost 4 bases, and 8 bases had no gene match. CDR3 amino acids: CASSPRRQGGTEAFF. CDR3 in DNA: TGTGCCAGCAGCCCCCGTCGACAGGGGGGCACTGAAGCTTTCTTT.

The genes are TRBV6-5 and TRBJ1-3, with D unclear. This CDR3 is built from 11 residues. Germline assignment: CDR1 MNHEY and CDR2 SVGAGI. V shed 8 bases and J shed 5 bases, with 7 bases lying between them. The CDR3 nucleotides read TGTGCCAGCTCTGAGAGAAACACCATATATTTT. It translates to CASSERNTIYF.

This clone has more than one count but fewer than ten. The CDR3 bases are TGTGCCAGCAGTCTTACTAGCTGGGGCTACACCTTC. Residues: CASSLTSWGYTF. The J gene is TRBJ1-2, the V gene TRBV5-6; D gene uncertain. Trimming took off 5 bases at V and 8 bases at J, with 13 bases between the two ends. From germline, CDR1 is SGHDT and CDR2 YYEEEE. This CDR3 has 12 amino acids.